Each of the 8 T cell receptor beta chains below was sequenced from the same sample in a study of blood T cell repertoires in COVID-19. Here immunoSEQ multiplex PCR was the method, and the copy in TCRdb shows in-frame clones only, minus some. The repertoire has about 200,000 clones, approximately 84% of them found once; the top ten carry about 8%. Sequences were obtained from peripheral blood. These receptors were obtained from a woman older than 75 with acute or convalescent COVID-19.

Regarding this clone: This specimen includes other DNA sequences encoding the same CDR3. The chain links TRBV19 to TRBJ2-7; 9 nucleotides agree with TRBD1. This CDR3 comprises 14 residues. V was clipped by 1 base and J by 2 bases; unmatched bases: 0. Germline CDR1 and CDR2: LNHDA and SQIVND (reference sequence). The CDR3 sequence: CASSIGQGAYEQYF. In DNA form, the CDR3 reads TGTGCCAGTAGTATAGGACAGGGGGCCTACGAGCAGTACTTC.

This rearrangement joins TRBV3-1 (or the pseudogene TRBV3-2) to TRBJ1-4; 7 positions match TRBD1. Germline-derived CDR1 and CDR2 are LGHDT and YNNKEL (reference sequence). J lost 7 bases, V lost 4 bases, and 6 bases had no gene match. There are 14 residues in the CDR3. The CDR3 DNA is TGTGCCAGCAGCCTACGGAGGGGGCGTGAAAAACTGTTTTTT. Residues: CASSLRRGREKLFF.

In its sample, this clone was seen once. V gene TRBV2 combines with J gene TRBJ1-1; D gene unclear. CDR1 is SNHLY, CDR2 FYNNEI, per germline. This CDR3 region has 13 residues. Trimming stripped 4 bases from V and 2 bases from J, with 8 bases between. In nucleotides, the CDR3 is TGTGCCAGCAGTGCCGAGGGAAACACTGAAGCTTTCTTT. This codes for CASSAEGNTEAFF.

The gene calls are TRBV6-5 and TRBJ2-3; 8 nucleotides align to TRBD2. With 7 bases clipped from V and 6 bases from J, the junction kept 9 bases outside the gene matches. CDR3 length equals 14 residues. Germline CDR1 MNHEY, CDR2 SVGAGI. CDR3 amino acids: CASTGSGGGDTQYF. The CDR3 DNA sequence: TGTGCCAGCACAGGTTCGGGGGGGGGCGATACGCAGTATTTT.

The chain combines TRBV9 with TRBJ2-3; 7 bases agree with TRBD2. There are 18 residues in the CDR3. The ends lost 6 bases at V and 0 bases at J; junction bases unmatched: 16. Germline V gene data show CDR1 as SGDLS and CDR2 as YYNGEE. The CDR3 region has the DNA TGTGCCAGCACAAAATTGGGAGGGGACTGGGCTAGCACAGATACGCAGTATTTT. Translating it yields CASTKLGGDWASTDTQYF.

The rearrangement joins TRBV27 to TRBJ2-1; TRBD2 might be the D (5 bases). Germline assignment: CDR1 MNHEY and CDR2 SMNVEV (reference sequence). Trimming left V 6 bases short and J 3 bases short, with 15 bases between. The CDR3 has 15 residues. The CDR3 DNA reads TGTGCCAGCAGACCCTTAGGGAGTTACTACAATGAGCAGTTCTTC. Translation gives CASRPLGSYYNEQFF.

CDR3 amino acids: CASSQTLDRVGGYTF. In DNA, the CDR3 is TGCGCCAGCAGCCAAACCCTTGACAGGGTGGGTGGCTACACCTTC. The chain carries TRBV5-1 and TRBJ1-2; TRBD1 aligns across 7 bases. V lost 4 bases to trimming and J lost 7 bases; unmatched junction nucleotides: 13. Germline V gives CDR1 SGHRS, CDR2 YFSETQ. There are 15 residues in the CDR3.

This clone appeared a few times. The chain couples TRBV4-1 to TRBJ2-5, with 7 bases identical to TRBD1. The ends lost 5 bases at V and 3 bases at J; junction bases unmatched: 3. The germline gives CDR1 MGHRA, CDR2 YSYEKL. This CDR3 comprises 13 residues. CDR3 DNA: TGCGCCAGCAGCGTGGGACAGAAAGAGACCCAGTACTTC. This encodes CASSVGQKETQYF.